This T cell receptor (beta chain) was recorded in a study of T cell repertoires in cytomegalovirus infection (dated by TCRdb to between 2019 and 2020). Regarding the study in general: Donor HLA type was relevant to the analysis, because carriage of CMV infection together with the matching HLA type was indicated by public TCR beta signatures.

The listed sequencing device is Illumina HiSeq 1500. The raw public reads went through TCRdb reprocessing: fastp at Q25, MiXCR clone calling, in-frame beta chains kept. Every distinct CDR3 protein forms one entry, paired with its most common genes and DNA. The sample table holds over 250,000 distinct CDR3 sequences, of which over 20% were seen once. The ten largest clonotypes hold approximately 15% of the sample. General study outcomes and caveats: The ex vivo response was dominated by HLA-C-restricted CMV-specific TCR beta clonotypes, which also provided the single most frequent clonotype in two of eight donors. Carriers of CMV infection plus the relevant HLA type were discriminated by the cumulative frequency of public TCR beta family members in the study cohort and in an independent roughly 400-donor cohort.

This clonotype showed up many times. Its antigen remains unidentified. Base qualities were left out, and no much larger clone turns up one base away. Unmatched junction bases come to 8, with V trimmed by 6 bases and J by 4 bases. The germline V gene supplies CDR1 SGHNT and CDR2 YENEEA. Including cysteine and phenylalanine, the CDR3 has 14 amino acids. The sequence is cut down to CDR3 DNA, 42 bases in frame from base 1. Sequencing used PBMCs. Recombination connected TRBV11-3 to TRBJ1-1, with 7 bases aligning to TRBD1. The source of this sequence is a human donor in good health (CMV status not recorded). Some clones in this sample may be carry-over from other donors' samples. The CDR3 amino acid sequence is: CASSPRGQSTEAFF. The nucleotides read TGTGCCAGCAGTCCAAGGGGGCAGAGCACTGAAGCTTTCTTT.